This T cell receptor (beta chain) originates from a study of control samples from healthy donors and cancer patients. The sample holds a few counts of this clone. Germline V gene data show CDR1 as KGHSY and CDR2 as FQNENV. This CDR3 has 13 residues. V shed 0 bases and J shed 8 bases, with 10 bases lying between them. Some clones are missing from TCRdb's copy, which holds only in-frame ones; the method was immunoSEQ multiplex PCR. The sample includes 35,000 to 40,000 clones, around 83% of them seen just once. The chain employs TRBV16 and TRBJ1-1; D is possibly TRBD1 (5 bases). The TCR sequence derives from a woman aged 55 to 70 with lung cancer. Sample: PBMCs. In nucleotides, the CDR3 is TGTGCCAGCAGCCAATCAGCAGGGATAGAAGCTTTCTTT. Translating it yields CASSQSAGIEAFF.